The 32 T cell receptor beta chains given below trace back to one sample, sequenced in a study of blood T cell repertoires in COVID-19. The table came from immunoSEQ multiplex PCR; TCRdb's copy has only in-frame clones and leaves some out. The sample gives tens of thousands of clones, 75% to 90% of which show up once; roughly 13% is in the top ten. Source material: peripheral blood. The receptor set was obtained from a woman aged 60 to 75 with active COVID-19.

The rearrangement joins TRBV9 to TRBJ2-1; the match to TRBD2 covers 9 bases. This CDR3 comprises 15 residues. V was clipped by 0 bases and J by 4 bases; unmatched bases: 2. Germline CDR1 SGDLS, CDR2 YYNGEE. CDR3 amino acids: CASSVGGGGYNEQFF. The CDR3 DNA reads as TGTGCCAGCAGCGTAGGCGGGGGGGGGTACAATGAGCAGTTCTTC.

The chain combines TRBV18 with TRBJ2-1, with TRBD1 matching 11 bases. From germline, CDR1 is KGHSH and CDR2 LQKENI. The CDR3 runs 16 residues. V shed 0 bases, J shed 3 bases, and the junction held 1 base outside the gene matches. As DNA, the CDR3 is TGTGCCAGCTCACCACCGGGACAGGGGGTCTACAATGAGCAGTTCTTC. Translating it yields CASSPPGQGVYNEQFF.

A remark on this clone: The germline gene is not matched at one end of the junction; a read error may be the cause. The chain recombines TRBV29-1 with TRBJ2-7; a possible D gene is TRBD2 (5 bases). Germline V gene data show CDR1 as SQVTM and CDR2 as ANQGSEA. The CDR3 consists of 13 residues. DNA for the CDR3: TGCAGCGTCGAAGGGAGTAGCTCCTACGAGCAGTACTTC. Translated: CSVEGSSSYEQYF.

The chain combines TRBV6-6 with TRBJ2-7, with 12 bases aligning to TRBD2. V dropped 5 bases and J dropped 0; count of bases not matched to a gene: 2. Germline V lookup: CDR1 MNHNY, CDR2 SVGAGI (reference sequence). The CDR3 consists of 15 residues. The CDR3 sequence: CASSQTSGSSYEQYF. CDR3 in DNA: TGTGCCAGCAGTCAGACTAGCGGGAGCTCCTACGAGCAGTACTTC.

The chain uses TRBV2 and TRBJ1-1, with 9 bases identical to TRBD1. The trim removed 6 bases at V and 4 bases at J, leaving 6 bases unmatched. This CDR3 region has 14 residues. Germline V gives CDR1 SNHLY, CDR2 FYNNEI. In nucleotides, the CDR3 is TGTGCCAGCAGATCCGGGACAGGGAGCACTGAAGCTTTCTTT. It is translated as CASRSGTGSTEAFF. Drawing the rest from reference TRBV2 and TRBJ1-1, the complete variable domain is EPEVTQTPSHQVTQMGQEVILRCVPISNHLYFYWYRQILGQKVEFLVSFYNNEISEKSEIFDDQFSVERPDGSNFTLKIRSTKLEDSAMYFCASRSGTGSTEAFFGQGTRLTVV.

The chain links TRBV6-6 to TRBJ2-1; 8 bases are a match to TRBD2. The CDR3 is 15 residues long. CDR1 MNHNY and CDR2 SVGAGI come from the germline V gene (reference sequence). Losses at the gene ends were 6 bases for V and 4 bases for J; bases not matched to a gene: 8. CDR3 in amino acids: CASSPPGGIYNEQFF. CDR3 bases: TGTGCCAGCAGCCCCCCGGGGGGGATTTACAATGAGCAGTTCTTC.

The genes are TRBV6-5 and TRBJ2-7, with a possible D match to TRBD1 (5 bases). V lost 4 bases and J lost 6, with 16 bases in between. This CDR3 comprises 14 residues. Per the germline V gene, CDR1 is MNHEY and CDR2 is SVGAGI. CDR3 sequence (DNA): TGTGCCAGCAGTTTCGGGTTGACAGCAAGCGAGCAGTACTTC. Its translation is CASSFGLTASEQYF.

The genes are TRBV5-6 and TRBJ2-5; D is perhaps TRBD1 (5 bases). V was clipped by 5 bases and J by 4 bases, with 15 bases between them. The CDR3 is 14 amino acids. Germline-derived CDR1 and CDR2 are SGHDT and YYEEEE. The chain's CDR3 is CASSSKGPRETQYF. The CDR3 region has the DNA TGTGCCAGCAGTTCAAAGGGGCCCCGAGAGACCCAGTACTTC.

The chain has TRBV11-3 and TRBJ1-1; 12 bases align to TRBD1. V lost 5 bases and J lost 4; bases outside the gene matches: 11. Germline-derived CDR1 and CDR2 are SGHNT and YENEEA. The CDR3 runs to 17 residues. For the CDR3, the DNA is TGTGCCAGCAGCCCAGGGACAGGGGGCTTTTCTGGCACTGAAGCTTTCTTT. It specifies CASSPGTGGFSGTEAFF.

In nucleotides, the CDR3 is TGCGCCAGCAGCGCAAGGACAGCAACTAATGAAAAACTGTTTTTT. It specifies CASSARTATNEKLFF. This rearrangement joins TRBV5-1 to TRBJ1-4, with D possibly being TRBD1 (6 bases). Germline CDR1 and CDR2: SGHRS and YFSETQ. This CDR3 is 15 amino acids long. Trimming stripped 4 bases from V and 0 bases from J, with 10 bases between.

The gene calls are TRBV5-6 and TRBJ1-1, with 7 bases identical to TRBD1. The CDR3 is 13 amino acids. The ends lost 1 base at V and 11 bases at J; junction bases unmatched: 8. Germline CDR1 reads SGHDT; CDR2 reads YYEEEE. CDR3 DNA sequence: TGTGCCAGCAGCTTGTGGGACAGCAGGGGGGCTTTCTTT. Its protein product is CASSLWDSRGAFF.

This rearrangement joins TRBV7-2 to TRBJ2-7, with 13 bases lining up with TRBD2. Germline trimming cut 3 bases from V and 3 bases from J; bases unmatched to any gene: 2. In germline, CDR1 is SGHTA, CDR2 FQGNSA. CDR3 length equals 15 residues. CDR3 nucleotide sequence: TGTGCCAGCAGCTTTACTAGCGGGGGGGTCTACGAGCAGTACTTC. This gives the protein CASSFTSGGVYEQYF.

The chain links TRBV6-5 to TRBJ1-5, with D possibly being TRBD1 (5 bases). The ends were cut back, 5 bases at V and 7 bases at J, with 12 bases in the middle. Germline CDR1 and CDR2: MNHEY and SVGAGI. CDR3 length: 13 amino acids. The CDR3 DNA is TGTGCCAGCAGTCAATTCCGACAGCAGCCCCAGCATTTT. Its protein product is CASSQFRQQPQHF.

The chain couples TRBV7-7 to TRBJ2-5; 7 bases are shared with TRBD1. Germline V CDR1 and CDR2: SSHAT, FNYEAQ (reference sequence). The J segment lost 7 bases and the V segment lost 5 bases, leaving 19 bases of the junction unmatched. This CDR3 contains 17 residues. The DNA for the CDR3 is TGTGCCAGCAGCCTGGACGTGACAGGTCTTGCAGGGGGGACCCAGTACTTC. It yields the protein CASSLDVTGLAGGTQYF.

This clone is labeled medium-sized (0.01 to 0.1%). This sequence joins TRBV27 and TRBJ2-3; 10 bases are a match to TRBD2. CDR1 MNHEY and CDR2 SMNVEV come from the germline V gene (reference sequence). V lost 0 bases to trimming and J lost 2 bases; unmatched junction nucleotides: 5. The CDR3 consists of 17 residues. The CDR3 region has the DNA TGTGCCAGCAGTTTATCGAATCTAGCGGGGGTCACAGATACGCAGTATTTT. Encoded protein: CASSLSNLAGVTDTQYF.

The V gene is TRBV7-9, the J gene TRBJ1-2; D is perhaps TRBD1 (6 bases). The V end lost 5 bases, the J end lost 2 bases, and 9 bases lay between the germline ends. CDR1 SEHNR and CDR2 FQNEAQ come from the germline V gene (reference sequence). This CDR3 contains 13 residues. In DNA, the CDR3 is TGTGCCAGCAGCACAGGGCTGAACTATGGCTACACCTTC. Residues: CASSTGLNYGYTF. Using reference TRBV7-9 and TRBJ1-2 for the parts outside the CDR3, the full variable domain is DTGVSQNPRHKITKRGQNVTFRCDPISEHNRLYWYRQTLGQGPEFLTYFQNEAQLEKSRLLSDRFSAERPKGSFSTLEIQRTEQGDSAMYLCASSTGLNYGYTFGSGTRLTVV.

This clone was detected only once. The genes are TRBV7-3 and TRBJ2-2; 8 bases line up with TRBD2. The germline CDR1 and CDR2 sequences are SGHTA and FQGTGA. V trimming: 0 bases; J trimming: 4 bases; junction bases outside the gene matches: 7. This CDR3 is built from 17 residues. The CDR3 coding sequence is TGTGCCAGCAGCTTAACTGGAGCGGGGGCGTTCACCGGGGAGCTGTTTTTT. Its protein is CASSLTGAGAFTGELFF.

This clone was seen a few times. V usage is TRBV9 and J usage is TRBJ1-2, with 8 bases aligning to TRBD1. The CDR3 has 12 residues. Germline V CDR1 and CDR2: SGDLS, YYNGEE. V was clipped by 6 bases and J by 8 bases; unmatched bases: 6. In DNA form, the CDR3 reads TGTGCCAGCACCGGACAGGGTGCAGGCTACACCTTC. This encodes CASTGQGAGYTF.

This clone was observed a handful of times. V gene TRBV10-2 combines with J gene TRBJ2-5; the D is unclear. The CDR3 runs 11 residues. V lost 5 bases to trimming and J lost 3 bases, with 4 bases between them. The V gene's germline CDR1 is WSHSY and CDR2 SAAADI. For the CDR3, the DNA is TGCGCCAGCAGTCCCAAAGAGACCCAGTACTTC. This sequence encodes CASSPKETQYF.

This clone was seen a single time. The rearrangement joins TRBV24-1 to TRBJ2-4; D is undetermined. The germline V gene encodes CDR1 KGHDR and CDR2 SFDVKD. The CDR3 covers 16 residues. V was cut by 6 bases and J by 1 base, with 15 bases left in between. The CDR3 region is CATSYHLLDAKNIQYF. The CDR3 DNA sequence: TGTGCCACCAGTTACCACCTCCTAGATGCCAAAAACATTCAGTACTTC.

The chain recombines TRBV5-1 with TRBJ2-2; D call uncertain. Between the trimmed V and J ends, which lost 3 bases and 1 base, there was a span of 4 bases. The CDR3 is 13 residues long. From germline, CDR1 is SGHRS and CDR2 YFSETQ. The CDR3 coding sequence is TGCGCCAGCAGCTCCCTGAACACCGGGGAGCTGTTTTTT. The encoded protein is CASSSLNTGELFF.

V gene TRBV11-2 combines with J gene TRBJ1-1; the D is unclear. This CDR3 has 13 amino acids. Trimming took off 3 bases at V and 2 bases at J, with 7 bases between the two ends. CDR1 is SGHAT and CDR2 is FQNNGV in the germline V gene. The CDR3 loop is CASSLRVNTEAFF. The CDR3 coding sequence is TGTGCCAGCAGCTTGCGGGTTAACACTGAAGCTTTCTTT.

The rearrangement uses TRBV11-3 and TRBJ2-3; D call uncertain. The CDR3 runs 13 residues. V gave up 4 bases and J gave up 1 base, with 6 bases separating them. CDR1 and CDR2 from the germline V gene are SGHNT and YENEEA. The CDR3 nucleotides are TGTGCCAGCAGCTCCCCGGGCACAGATACGCAGTATTTT. Amino acid sequence: CASSSPGTDTQYF.

The chain couples TRBV19 to TRBJ1-4; the match to TRBD1 covers 7 bases. Germline values: CDR1 LNHDA, CDR2 SQIVND (reference sequence). This CDR3 region has 15 residues. Germline trimming cut 1 base from V and 4 bases from J; bases unmatched to any gene: 3. The CDR3 sequence: CASSIGDRDNEKLFF. The CDR3 bases are TGTGCCAGTAGTATAGGGGACAGAGATAATGAAAAACTGTTTTTT.

The chain recombines TRBV5-4 with TRBJ2-1; 11 bases match TRBD2. Germline values: CDR1 SGHNT, CDR2 YYREEE (reference sequence). The CDR3 is made up of 16 amino acids. J was trimmed by 3 bases and V by 2 bases; bases with no gene match: 4. The CDR3 protein is CASSFGGLAVYNEQFF. The CDR3 DNA reads TGTGCCAGCAGCTTTGGGGGACTAGCGGTCTACAATGAGCAGTTCTTC.

This chain links TRBV11-2 with TRBJ1-3; D unclear. Trimming took off 0 bases at V and 8 bases at J, with 11 bases between the two ends. Germline CDR1 SGHAT, CDR2 FQNNGV. The CDR3 runs to 14 residues. For the CDR3, the DNA is TGTGCCAGCAGCTTAGACAGGTCCGGGGACACCATATATTTT. Its translation: CASSLDRSGDTIYF.

The chain recombines TRBV5-6 with TRBJ1-1; perhaps TRBD1 as D (5 bases). V was cut by 2 bases and J by 4 bases, with 9 bases left in between. Looked up from germline, CDR1 is SGHDT and CDR2 is YYEEEE. The CDR3 has 13 amino acids. CDR3 nucleotide sequence: TGTGCCAGCAGCTTCGGGACTTTCACTGAAGCTTTCTTT. It encodes CASSFGTFTEAFF.

The rearrangement joins TRBV5-1 to TRBJ2-7; D is unclear. Germline CDR1 and CDR2: SGHRS and YFSETQ. The V end lost 0 bases, the J end lost 1 base, and 8 bases lay between the germline ends. The CDR3 loop spans 14 amino acids. CDR3 protein: CASSLVGGSYEQYF. In DNA, the CDR3 is TGCGCCAGCAGCTTGGTCGGCGGATCCTACGAGCAGTACTTC.

This clone showed up just once. The chain has TRBV10-3 and TRBJ2-1; D unclear. The germline V and J ends were trimmed by 3 bases and 8 bases, with 8 bases remaining between them. This CDR3 comprises 12 residues. Germline loops: CDR1 ENHRY, CDR2 SYGVKD. The CDR3 coding sequence is TGTGCCATCAGTGAATGGAGTGATGAGCAGTTCTTC. Protein sequence: CAISEWSDEQFF.

This clone was seen a single time. This chain joins TRBV9 and TRBJ1-6; a possible D gene is TRBD1 (6 bases). Germline V gives CDR1 SGDLS, CDR2 YYNGEE. This CDR3 has 17 residues. With 0 bases removed from V and 7 bases from J, the gap between germline ends came to 17 bases. DNA for the CDR3: TGTGCCAGCAGCGTAGCATCGGACAGCATTATGAATTCACCCCTCCACTTT. Protein: CASSVASDSIMNSPLHF.

This CDR3 is CASSPTGNTDTQYF. CDR3 nucleotides: TGTGCCAGCAGCCCTACAGGGAACACAGATACGCAGTATTTT. The rearrangement uses TRBV7-3 and TRBJ2-3; a weak D match, TRBD1 (6 bases). The ends were cut back, 5 bases at V and 2 bases at J, with 11 bases in the middle. This CDR3 contains 14 residues. Looked up from germline, CDR1 is SGHTA and CDR2 is FQGTGA.

The rearrangement links TRBV25-1 to TRBJ1-2; 7 bases line up with TRBD1. From germline, CDR1 is MGHDK and CDR2 SYGVNS. J lost 4 bases, V lost 4 bases, and 15 bases had no gene match. The CDR3 covers 17 residues. The CDR3 DNA is TGTGCCAGCAGTGCCGCAGGGACAGCCGAGGGGATCTATGGCTACACCTTC. It specifies CASSAAGTAEGIYGYTF.